The clone carrying this T cell receptor beta chain was counted between two and nine times. Its antigen is unknown. This entry belongs to a study of early T cells in non-severe SARS-CoV-2 infection. Overall study: Sequencing input comprised bulk RNA from unsorted whole blood; chain pairing was not available. Study-wide findings and caveats: Missing private and CD4 specificities, VDJdb matching favored anti-spike CD8 responses.

Attachment of unique molecular identifiers to individual cDNA molecules was performed. Via MiXCR, TCRdb re-called the 5' RACE reads, giving one row per CDR3 protein. The profile shows some 57,000 distinct CDR3 sequences, approximately 12% of them singletons. The material sequenced was whole blood. This sequence was found in an adult who was a healthcare worker with PCR-confirmed SARS-CoV-2 infection or an uninfected control (not recorded which).

The DNA for the CDR3 is TGCAGTGCTACCAGGGGTAATGAAAAACTGTTTTTT. It specifies CSATRGNEKLFF. This chain joins TRBV20-1 and TRBJ1-4; D is possibly TRBD1 (6 bases). V was cut by 4 bases and J by 4 bases, with 7 bases left in between. This CDR3 comprises 12 residues. The germline V gene encodes CDR1 DFQATT and CDR2 SNEGSKA (reference sequence).